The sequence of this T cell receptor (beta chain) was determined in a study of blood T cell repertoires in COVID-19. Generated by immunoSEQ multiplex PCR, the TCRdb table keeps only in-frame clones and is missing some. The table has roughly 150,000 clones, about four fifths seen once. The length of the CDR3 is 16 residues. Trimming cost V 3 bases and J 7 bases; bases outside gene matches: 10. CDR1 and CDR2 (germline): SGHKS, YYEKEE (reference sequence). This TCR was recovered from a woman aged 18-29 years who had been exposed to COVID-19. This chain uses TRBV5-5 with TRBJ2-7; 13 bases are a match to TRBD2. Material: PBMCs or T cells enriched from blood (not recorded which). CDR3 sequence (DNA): TGTGCCAGCAGCTCTGGGACTAGCGGGATAATATGGGAGCAGTACTTC. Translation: CASSSGTSGIIWEQYF. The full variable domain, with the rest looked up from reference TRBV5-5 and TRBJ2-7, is DAGVTQSPTHLIKTRGQQVTLRCSPISGHKSVSWYQQVLGQGPQFIFQYYEKEERGRGNFPDRFSARQFPNYSSELNVNALLLGDSALYLCASSSGTSGIIWEQYFGPGTRLTVT.